In its sample, the clone carrying this TCR beta chain was seen a few times. Profiling relied on immunoSEQ multiplex PCR, and the TCRdb table lists in-frame clones only, not all of them. The sample consists of some 300,000 clones, roughly 86% of them appearing once. The CDR3 length is 13 residues. Germline assignment: CDR1 SNHLY and CDR2 FYNNEI. V shed 11 bases and J shed 1 base, with 14 bases lying between them. The data were obtained in a study of blood T cell repertoires in COVID-19. Looking at the study overall: COVID-19 samples, acute and convalescent, were from the United States, Italy and Spain.

Residents of approximately 25 US areas, aged about 18 to 95 years, made up the participants. Participant reports of clinical history set cohort assignment. All recovered Cohort 3 donors got two negative PCRs, got clearance, or saw symptom resolution. The sequenced sample was PBMCs or T cells enriched from blood (not recorded which). This clonotype originated in a woman aged 25 to 39 who had recovered from COVID-19. The chain has TRBV2 and TRBJ1-1; D unclear. The CDR3 nucleotides read TGTGCCTGGGAGATCCTGGAGAACACTGAAGCTTTCTTT. This encodes CAWEILENTEAFF.